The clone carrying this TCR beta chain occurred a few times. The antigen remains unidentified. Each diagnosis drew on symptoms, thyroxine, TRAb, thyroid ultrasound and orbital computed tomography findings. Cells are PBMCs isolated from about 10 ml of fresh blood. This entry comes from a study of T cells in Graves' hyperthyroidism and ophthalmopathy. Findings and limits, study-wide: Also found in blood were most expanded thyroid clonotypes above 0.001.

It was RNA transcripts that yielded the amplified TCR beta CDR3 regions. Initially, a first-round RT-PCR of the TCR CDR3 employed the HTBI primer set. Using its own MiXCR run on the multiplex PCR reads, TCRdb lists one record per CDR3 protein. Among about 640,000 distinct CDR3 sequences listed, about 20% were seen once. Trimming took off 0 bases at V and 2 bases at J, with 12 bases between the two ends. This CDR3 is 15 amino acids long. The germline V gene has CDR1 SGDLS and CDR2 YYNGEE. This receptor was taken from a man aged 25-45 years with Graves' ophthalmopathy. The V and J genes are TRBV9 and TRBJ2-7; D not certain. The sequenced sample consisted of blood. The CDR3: CASSVGNSSPYEQYF. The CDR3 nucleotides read TGTGCCAGCAGCGTAGGTAATAGCAGTCCCTACGAGCAGTACTTC.